This T cell receptor (beta chain) was recorded in a study of blood T cells in healthy people across ages. A second PCR, run for about 7 to 11 cycles, used a sample-barcoded 5' primer plus a J-beta primer mix. A minimum of 2.5 million CDR3-containing paired-end reads was obtained for each sample. TCRdb re-analysed the 5' RACE reads in MiXCR, keeping a single row per CDR3 protein. Among 550,000 to 700,000 distinct CDR3 sequences listed, approximately 25% were seen once. V lost 3 bases to trimming and J lost 3 bases; unmatched junction nucleotides: 1. The CDR3 is 14 residues long. Germline lookup yields CDR1 SGDLS and CDR2 YYNGEE.

The receptor was isolated from a woman aged 65 to 85 in good health. The chain carries TRBV9 and TRBJ2-7; TRBD2 aligns across 12 bases. Sequencing input: blood. The CDR3 DNA is TGTGCCAGCAGCGGGACTAGCGGGGACTACGAGCAGTACTTC. Translation: CASSGTSGDYEQYF.